Below are 15 T cell receptor beta chains sequenced from a single sample in a study of blood T cell repertoires in COVID-19. Sequencing used immunoSEQ multiplex PCR; TCRdb keeps in-frame clones, though not all of them. This sample carries about 40,000 clones, approximately 89% of them seen once, and the ten largest clones take roughly 10%. Sequences were obtained from peripheral blood. The origin of the receptors is a woman between 65 and 79 years old with acute or convalescent COVID-19.

The rearrangement uses TRBV18 and TRBJ2-1, with D possibly matching TRBD1 (5 bases). V shed 3 bases and J shed 4 bases, with 13 bases lying between them. CDR1 and CDR2 (germline): KGHSH, LQKENI. CDR3 length: 15 amino acids. DNA of the CDR3: TGTGCCAGCTCACCTAATCTAGACAGTTACAATGAGCAGTTCTTC. It is translated as CASSPNLDSYNEQFF. Combining the CDR3 with reference TRBV18 and TRBJ2-1 gives the whole variable domain NAGVMQNPRHLVRRRGQEARLRCSPMKGHSHVYWYRQLPEEGLKFMVYLQKENIIDESGMPKERFSAEFPKEGPSILRIQQVVRGDSAAYFCASSPNLDSYNEQFFGPGTRLTVL.

The genes are TRBV7-3 and TRBJ2-1; TRBD2 is a possible D gene (6 bases). V lost 4 bases, J lost 1 base, and 14 bases lay in between. The CDR3 is 16 residues long. From germline, CDR1 is SGHTA and CDR2 FQGTGA. The CDR3 loop is CASSSGGGISYNEQFF. The CDR3 bases are TGTGCCAGCAGCTCCGGAGGCGGGATTTCCTACAATGAGCAGTTCTTC.

The CDR3 region has the DNA TGTGCCACCGGACAGGCCCCTGGCTACACCTTC. It is translated as CATGQAPGYTF. This sequence joins TRBV28 and TRBJ1-2, with TRBD1 matching 7 bases. Losses at the gene ends were 10 bases for V and 7 bases for J; bases not matched to a gene: 6. Germline V lookup: CDR1 MDHEN, CDR2 SYDVKM. The CDR3 consists of 11 residues.

This sequence joins TRBV9 and TRBJ2-2; 11 positions agree with TRBD2. CDR3 length: 18 amino acids. V shed 0 bases, J shed 1 base, and the junction held 5 bases outside the gene matches. Germline-derived CDR1 and CDR2 are SGDLS and YYNGEE. The CDR3 sequence: CASSVEGLAVQNTGELFF. The CDR3, as DNA: TGTGCCAGCAGCGTAGAGGGACTAGCGGTCCAGAACACCGGGGAGCTGTTTTTT.

This chain joins TRBV19 and TRBJ2-5, with 9 bases lining up with TRBD1. This CDR3 comprises 15 residues. V lost 5 bases to trimming and J lost 1 base; unmatched junction nucleotides: 5. Per the germline V gene, CDR1 is LNHDA and CDR2 is SQIVND (reference sequence). CDR3 coding DNA: TGTGCCAGTAGTGTAGGACAGGGGACCCAAGAGACCCAGTACTTC. Encoded protein: CASSVGQGTQETQYF.

CDR3 in DNA: TGCGCCAGCAGCTCTGGAGGGACTAGCGGGGGGGCCGAAGATACGCAGTATTTT. It is translated as CASSSGGTSGGAEDTQYF. The V gene is TRBV5-1, the J gene TRBJ2-3; 16 positions match TRBD2. Per the germline V gene, CDR1 is SGHRS and CDR2 is YFSETQ. J was trimmed by 5 bases and V by 3 bases; bases with no gene match: 9. The CDR3 is 18 residues long.

CDR3 in DNA: TGCGCCAGCAGCTTTGACGGGGGGACCTACAATGAGCAGTTCTTC. The encoded protein is CASSFDGGTYNEQFF. This chain uses TRBV5-1 with TRBJ2-1; 7 bases are a match to TRBD2. The CDR3 sequence is 15 residues long. The trim removed 2 bases at V and 2 bases at J, leaving 4 bases unmatched. Germline V gives CDR1 SGHRS, CDR2 YFSETQ.

This CDR3 reads CASSPGTGISGNTIYF. The CDR3 nucleotides read TGTGCCAGCAGCCCCGGGACAGGGATATCTGGAAACACCATATATTTT. This chain joins TRBV7-2 and TRBJ1-3; 9 positions agree with TRBD1. The CDR3 has 16 amino acids. The germline gives CDR1 SGHTA, CDR2 FQGNSA. V gave up 5 bases and J gave up 1 base; unmatched junction bases: 6. Looking up the rest from reference TRBV7-2 and TRBJ1-3 gives the full variable domain: GAGVSQSPSNKVTEKGKDVELRCDPISGHTALYWYRQSLGQGLEFLIYFQGNSAPDKSGLPSDRFSAERTGGSVSTLTIQRTQQEDSAVYLCASSPGTGISGNTIYFGEGSWLTVV.

The CDR3 spells CASSSGGLTLPDTQYF. CDR3 in DNA: TGTGCCAGCAGTTCAGGGGGACTGACCCTGCCAGATACGCAGTATTTT. This chain uses TRBV6-5 with TRBJ2-3; tentatively, D is TRBD1 (7 bases). V was clipped by 4 bases and J by 4 bases, with 18 bases between them. Germline V gives CDR1 MNHEY, CDR2 SVGAGI. The CDR3 covers 16 residues.

About this clone: One junction end does not reproduce the germline sequence, and a read error may be involved. The chain carries TRBV7-7 and TRBJ2-5; TRBD2 matches 8 bases. Germline CDR1 and CDR2: SSHAT and FNYEAQ (reference sequence). The CDR3 consists of 15 residues. CDR3 bases: TGTGCTAGCAGCTTAGTCGGGAGGGAAGGAGAGACCCAGTACTTC. It codes for CASSLVGREGETQYF. The full variable domain, in which reference TRBV7-7 and TRBJ2-5 provide the parts outside the CDR3, is GAGVSQSPRYKVTKRGQDVTLRCDPISSHATLYWYQQALGQGPEFLTYFNYEAQPDKSGLPSDRFSAERPEGSISTLTIQRTEQRDSAMYRCASSLVGREGETQYFGPGTRLLVL.

The chain is built from TRBV7-3 and TRBJ2-1; 13 nucleotides line up with TRBD2. CDR1 is SGHTA and CDR2 is FQGTGA in the germline V gene. J gave up 9 bases and V 5 bases, and 7 bases lay outside the gene matches. The CDR3 contains 15 residues. CDR3 loop: CASSPGLAGAGEQFF. The CDR3 DNA sequence: TGTGCCAGCAGCCCTGGACTAGCGGGAGCCGGTGAGCAGTTCTTC.

V and J are TRBV5-1 and TRBJ1-6, with 7 positions matching TRBD1. CDR1 is SGHRS and CDR2 is YFSETQ in the germline V gene. J was trimmed by 9 bases and V by 2 bases; bases with no gene match: 5. This CDR3 spans 14 amino acids. The CDR3 DNA sequence: TGCGCCAGCAGCTTCGGGACAGTGGGTTCACCCCTCCACTTT. Its protein product is CASSFGTVGSPLHF.

The chain carries TRBV29-1 and TRBJ2-7, with D maybe TRBD2 (6 bases). Germline V lookup: CDR1 SQVTM, CDR2 ANQGSEA. The CDR3 extends over 14 amino acids. V shed 6 bases and J shed 4 bases, with 19 bases lying between them. The CDR3 nucleotides read TGCAGCGTGTCCTACCGGGGGAATACTTACGAGCAGTACGTC. Protein sequence: CSVSYRGNTYEQYV.

This clone appeared once. The V and J genes are TRBV18 and TRBJ1-4; 7 bases fit TRBD1. Per germline, CDR1 KGHSH and CDR2 LQKENI. The V segment lost 1 base and the J segment 8 bases; nucleotides outside the gene matches: 7. The CDR3 runs to 15 residues. CDR3 DNA sequence: TGTGCCAGCTCACCACTAAGGGACAGTTGGGAAAAACTGTTTTTT. It yields the protein CASSPLRDSWEKLFF.

J is TRBJ2-1 and V is TRBV6-5; D not resolved. Per the germline V gene, CDR1 is MNHEY and CDR2 is SVGAGI. This CDR3 is 14 amino acids long. Trimming pared 6 bases from V and 7 bases from J, leaving 16 bases between. DNA for the CDR3: TGTGCCAGCAGGCCGGGTAGCTCGGCTAATGAGCAGTTCTTC. Its translation is CASRPGSSANEQFF.